Listed here are 22 T cell receptor beta chains from one sample, sequenced in a study of blood T cells in healthy people across ages. The authors ran a second PCR of 7 to 11 cycles using a sample-barcoded 5' primer and a J-beta primer mix. MiXCR, run by TCRdb on the 5' RACE reads, gives a single entry per CDR3 protein. The sample consists of fewer than 2,000,000 distinct CDR3 sequences, about 31% of them appearing once. Specimen: blood. All receptors come from a woman under 40 in good health.

V and J are TRBV10-3 and TRBJ1-4; 7 bases map to TRBD1. CDR1 and CDR2 (germline): ENHRY, SYGVKD. The CDR3 totals 16 residues. Trimming at V came to 0 bases and at J to 8 bases, leaving 9 bases not matched to a gene. The CDR3 loop reads CAISESRGGQREKLFF. The CDR3 region has the DNA TGTGCCATCAGTGAGTCGCGGGGGGGACAGAGAGAAAAACTGTTTTTT.

This chain uses TRBV4-2 with TRBJ2-1; unclear D gene. CDR1 LGHNA and CDR2 YNFKEQ come from the germline V gene. V dropped 0 bases and J dropped 6 bases, with 12 bases sitting between them. CDR3 length: 15 amino acids. The CDR3 DNA reads TGTGCCAGCAGCCAAGATGGCGCAACGGGCAATGAGCAGTTCTTC. It yields the protein CASSQDGATGNEQFF.

A few counts support this clonotype. The genes are TRBV9 and TRBJ2-5; TRBD1 matches at 9 bases. CDR3 size: 16 residues. V shed 0 bases and J 4 bases; nucleotides not matched to a gene: 7. Germline V gene data show CDR1 as SGDLS and CDR2 as YYNGEE. CDR3 in amino acids: CASSVGTGVVGETQYF. DNA of the CDR3: TGTGCCAGCAGCGTAGGGACAGGGGTGGTAGGAGAGACCCAGTACTTC.

The chain joins TRBV20-1 to TRBJ2-4; D might be TRBD2 (5 bases). CDR1 and CDR2 from the germline V gene are DFQATT and SNEGSKA (reference sequence). The CDR3 totals 16 residues. V was pared by 3 bases and J by 0 bases, with 15 bases between. CDR3 in DNA: TGCAGTGCTAGGGGAGTCATCAGGCAAGCCAAAAACATTCAGTACTTC. Translated, it gives CSARGVIRQAKNIQYF.

The chain employs TRBV29-1 and TRBJ2-1; TRBD1 is a possible D gene (5 bases). Looked up from germline, CDR1 is SQVTM and CDR2 is ANQGSEA. V was trimmed by 3 bases and J by 4 bases, leaving 10 bases between them. The CDR3 length is 13 residues. CDR3 DNA sequence: TGCAGCGTTGACAGCTCAGGGTACAATGAGCAGTTCTTC. Protein sequence: CSVDSSGYNEQFF.

The chain couples TRBV20-1 to TRBJ2-3; TRBD2 might be the D (7 bases). The germline V and J ends were trimmed by 0 bases and 5 bases, with 18 bases remaining between them. Germline lookup yields CDR1 DFQATT and CDR2 SNEGSKA (reference sequence). The CDR3 has 16 amino acids. CDR3 bases: TGCAGTGCTAGAGACCCTCGGGGGGCTCTCGGAGATACGCAGTATTTT. This codes for CSARDPRGALGDTQYF.

The chain combines TRBV12-3 or TRBV12-4 with TRBJ2-7; 7 positions agree with TRBD2. This CDR3 contains 15 residues. J gave up 6 bases and V 6 bases, and 14 bases lay outside the gene matches. The CDR3 reads CASSPSGTISSEQYF. DNA of the CDR3: TGTGCCAGCAGCCCTTCAGGGACTATCAGCTCCGAGCAGTACTTC.

This clonotype appeared a few times. The chain combines TRBV7-9 with TRBJ1-5; D call uncertain. In germline, CDR1 is SEHNR, CDR2 FQNEAQ (reference sequence). The CDR3 is 16 residues long. Between the trimmed V and J ends, which lost 3 bases and 0 bases, there was a span of 12 bases. The CDR3 is CASSLVGQVSNQPQHF. CDR3 DNA: TGTGCCAGCAGCTTGGTCGGCCAAGTTAGCAATCAGCCCCAGCATTTT.

This sequence joins TRBV11-3 and TRBJ2-3, with TRBD1 matching over 10 bases. Germline lookup yields CDR1 SGHNT and CDR2 YENEEA. Trimming took 5 bases from V and 3 from J; bases not matched to a gene: 5. The CDR3 extends over 15 amino acids. The CDR3: CASSRTGGKTDTQYF. DNA of the CDR3: TGTGCCAGCAGCCGGACAGGGGGGAAGACAGATACGCAGTATTTT.

The gene calls are TRBV27 and TRBJ2-1; 8 bases map to TRBD1. The DNA end lines up better with TRBJ2-7; the J call may be wrong. CDR3 length equals 13 residues. CDR1 and CDR2 from the germline V gene are MNHEY and SMNVEV (reference sequence). CDR3 nucleotide sequence: TGTGCCAGCAGGACAGGGGACGCCTGCGAGCAGTACTTC. Translating gives CASRTGDACEQYF.

V and J are TRBV6-6 and TRBJ2-1; 7 bases fit TRBD2. In germline, CDR1 is MNHNY, CDR2 SVGAGI (reference sequence). V was clipped by 6 bases and J by 8 bases; unmatched bases: 7. This CDR3 contains 13 residues. CDR3 loop: CASRNLAVHEQFF. CDR3 bases: TGTGCCAGCAGAAACCTAGCGGTTCATGAGCAGTTCTTC.

This clonotype was counted only a few times. The chain uses TRBV28 and TRBJ2-7; 9 positions agree with TRBD2. V shed 7 bases and J 6 bases; nucleotides not matched to a gene: 7. The germline V gene encodes CDR1 MDHEN and CDR2 SYDVKM. The CDR3 spans 13 residues. DNA for the CDR3: TGTGCCAGCATAAGGGGGCGGGAGGGCGAGCAGTACTTC. It specifies CASIRGREGEQYF.

This clonotype was observed many times. The rearrangement uses TRBV27 and TRBJ2-7; TRBD2 matches 12 bases. The CDR3 length is 14 residues. CDR1 and CDR2 (germline): MNHEY, SMNVEV (reference sequence). V lost 5 bases to trimming and J lost 6 bases; unmatched junction nucleotides: 5. The CDR3 sequence: CASSQLAGGFEQYF. The CDR3 bases are TGTGCCAGCAGTCAACTAGCGGGAGGTTTCGAGCAGTACTTC.

The chain is built from TRBV27 and TRBJ1-1, with D possibly being TRBD1 (6 bases). V lost 1 base to trimming and J lost 1 base, with 16 bases between them. CDR3 length: 17 amino acids. CDR1 and CDR2 (germline): MNHEY, SMNVEV (reference sequence). CDR3 loop: CASSLFGSRGTNTEAFF. CDR3 DNA: TGTGCCAGCAGTTTATTTGGTTCCAGGGGAACGAACACTGAAGCTTTCTTT.

About this clonotype: A read error may produce the germline difference seen at one junction end. The CDR3 nucleotides read TGTACCAGCAGCGGACGGGACAGGTGGTTGGATGGCTACACCTTC. Translating gives CTSSGRDRWLDGYTF. The chain links TRBV9 to TRBJ1-2; 8 positions agree with TRBD1. The germline CDR1 and CDR2 sequences are SGDLS and YYNGEE. The CDR3 sequence is 15 residues long.

A note on this clonotype: A read error is possible here, since a much larger clone lies one base away. The J gene is TRBJ2-7, the V gene TRBV4-1, with D unclear. The CDR3 consists of 13 residues. Germline CDR1 MGHRA, CDR2 YSYEKL. The CDR3 bases are TGCGTCAGCAGCCAAAGGCCGGTCTACGAGCAGTACTTC. Protein sequence: CVSSQRPVYEQYF.

This chain links TRBV4-1 with TRBJ1-5; tentative D call: TRBD1 (5 bases). Per germline, CDR1 MGHRA and CDR2 YSYEKL. This CDR3 region has 17 residues. V was trimmed by 3 bases and J by 3 bases, leaving 18 bases between them. The CDR3 DNA sequence: TGCGCCAGCAGCCAGTTCTATAGCGGCGGACACAATCAGCCCCAGCATTTT. Encoded protein: CASSQFYSGGHNQPQHF.

The chain recombines TRBV4-1 with TRBJ1-1; D possibly corresponds to TRBD1 (6 bases). Per the germline V gene, CDR1 is MGHRA and CDR2 is YSYEKL. The germline V and J ends were trimmed by 2 bases and 7 bases, with 11 bases remaining between them. The CDR3 consists of 13 residues. CDR3 DNA sequence: TGCGCCAGCAGCCAAATGACAGGTGGTGAAGCTTTCTTT. This encodes CASSQMTGGEAFF.

J is TRBJ2-7 and V is TRBV2; D gene uncertain. The CDR3 consists of 12 residues. Germline CDR1 reads SNHLY; CDR2 reads FYNNEI. V lost 5 bases to trimming and J lost 7 bases, with 12 bases between them. This chain's CDR3 is CASSYLSREQYF. In DNA, the CDR3 is TGTGCCAGCAGTTACTTATCTAGGGAGCAGTACTTC.

This clonotype was counted between two and nine times. The gene calls are TRBV14 and TRBJ2-5, with D perhaps matching TRBD2 (5 bases). From germline, CDR1 is SGHDN and CDR2 FVKESK. CDR3 length equals 15 residues. V was trimmed by 5 bases and J by 5 bases, leaving 18 bases between them. CDR3 in DNA: TGTGCCAGCAGCAAGGGAGCACATTCTATGGAGACCCAGTACTTC. Its protein product is CASSKGAHSMETQYF.

The rearrangement links TRBV5-1 to TRBJ1-2, with 8 nucleotides matching TRBD1. CDR1 is SGHRS, CDR2 YFSETQ, per germline. This CDR3 spans 16 amino acids. V shed 0 bases, J shed 7 bases, and the junction held 11 bases outside the gene matches. The CDR3 loop reads CASSLEASTGVGGYTF. The CDR3 DNA is TGCGCCAGCAGCTTGGAGGCCTCGACAGGGGTAGGTGGCTACACCTTC.

The V gene is TRBV5-5, the J gene TRBJ1-2, with D unresolved. Germline V gives CDR1 SGHKS, CDR2 YYEKEE (reference sequence). This CDR3 has 14 residues. V shed 2 bases and J shed 4 bases, with 12 bases lying between them. The CDR3 DNA is TGTGCCAGCAGCTTAACGATCAGAAGCTATGGCTACACCTTC. It encodes CASSLTIRSYGYTF. The variable domain in full, with the rest retrieved from reference TRBV5-5 and TRBJ1-2, is DAGVTQSPTHLIKTRGQQVTLRCSPISGHKSVSWYQQVLGQGPQFIFQYYEKEERGRGNFPDRFSARQFPNYSSELNVNALLLGDSALYLCASSLTIRSYGYTFGSGTRLTVV.